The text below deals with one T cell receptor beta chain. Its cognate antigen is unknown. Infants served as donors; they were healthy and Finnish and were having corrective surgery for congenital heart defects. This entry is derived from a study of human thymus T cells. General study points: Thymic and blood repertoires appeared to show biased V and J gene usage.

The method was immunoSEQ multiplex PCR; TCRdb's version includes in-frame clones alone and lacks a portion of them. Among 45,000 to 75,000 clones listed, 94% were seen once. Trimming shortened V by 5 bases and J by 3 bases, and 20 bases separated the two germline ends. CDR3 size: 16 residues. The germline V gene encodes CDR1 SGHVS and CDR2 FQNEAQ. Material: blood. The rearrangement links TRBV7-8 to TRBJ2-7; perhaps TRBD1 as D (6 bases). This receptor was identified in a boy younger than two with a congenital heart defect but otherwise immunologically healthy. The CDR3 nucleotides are TGTGCCAGCAGCCGCGTGCGGACAGCTACCCTCTACGAGCAGTACTTC. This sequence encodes CASSRVRTATLYEQYF.